The present T cell receptor beta chain was sequenced within a study of monozygotic twins with inflammatory bowel disease. Study-level results: With inverse Simpson as the measure, TCRbeta diversity was lower in IBD patients than in healthy co-twins.

Comment on this clonotype: Its antigen is still unknown.

Germline CDR1 reads SGDLS; CDR2 reads YYNGEE. The CDR3 is 13 residues long. UMIs that had a 6-nucleotide sample barcode were put in using template switching. TCRdb re-called the 5' RACE reads and shows each CDR3 protein once, DNA omitted. The sample has nearly 45,000 distinct CDR3 sequences. The source of this sequence is a human donor with ulcerative colitis or Crohn's disease, or a healthy co-twin of an affected twin (not recorded which). Sequencing was carried out using blood. The J gene is TRBJ2-7, the V gene TRBV9; as DNA is missing, the TRBD1 call by TCRdb cannot be tested. The CDR3 region is CASSVHGGYEQYF.